This T cell receptor beta chain comes out of a study of blood T cell repertoires in COVID-19. The CDR3 consists of 16 residues. The germline V gene encodes CDR1 SEHNR and CDR2 FQNEAQ (reference sequence). V was pared by 3 bases and J by 3 bases, with 8 bases of the junction left unmatched. In the original analysis: The authors estimated nucleated cell counts from reference gene primer amplification. Only in-frame clones appear in the TCRdb table, and some are missing; sequencing was by immunoSEQ multiplex PCR. V, J and clone size are those of that table, while D and trimming were read from the DNA. The data show almost 250,000 clones, roughly 90% seen once.

This chain uses TRBV7-9 with TRBJ2-1; TRBD1 matches at 7 bases. The material sequenced was PBMCs or T cells enriched from blood (not recorded which). The TCR originated in a woman in her thirties who had recovered from COVID-19. This CDR3 reads CASSFRTGLVYNEQFF. In nucleotides, the CDR3 is TGTGCCAGCAGCTTTAGGACAGGACTCGTCTACAATGAGCAGTTCTTC. The full variable domain, rest sourced from reference TRBV7-9 and TRBJ2-1, is DTGVSQNPRHKITKRGQNVTFRCDPISEHNRLYWYRQTLGQGPEFLTYFQNEAQLEKSRLLSDRFSAERPKGSFSTLEIQRTEQGDSAMYLCASSFRTGLVYNEQFFGPGTRLTVL.